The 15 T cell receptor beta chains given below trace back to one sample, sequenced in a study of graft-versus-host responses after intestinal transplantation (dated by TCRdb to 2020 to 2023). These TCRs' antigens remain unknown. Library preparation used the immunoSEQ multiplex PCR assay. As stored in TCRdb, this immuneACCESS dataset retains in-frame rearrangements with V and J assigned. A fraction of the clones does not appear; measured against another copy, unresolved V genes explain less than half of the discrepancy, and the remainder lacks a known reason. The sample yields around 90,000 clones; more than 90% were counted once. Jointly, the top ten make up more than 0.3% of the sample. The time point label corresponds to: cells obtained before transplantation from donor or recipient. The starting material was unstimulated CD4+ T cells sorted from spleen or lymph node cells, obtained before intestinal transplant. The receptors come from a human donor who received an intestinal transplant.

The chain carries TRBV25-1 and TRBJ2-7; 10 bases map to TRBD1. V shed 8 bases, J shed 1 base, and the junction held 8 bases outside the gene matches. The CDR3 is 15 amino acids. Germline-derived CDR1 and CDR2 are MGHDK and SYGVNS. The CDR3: CASSNRQGASYEQYF. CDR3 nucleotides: TGTGCCAGCTCCAACCGACAGGGGGCATCCTACGAGCAGTACTTC.

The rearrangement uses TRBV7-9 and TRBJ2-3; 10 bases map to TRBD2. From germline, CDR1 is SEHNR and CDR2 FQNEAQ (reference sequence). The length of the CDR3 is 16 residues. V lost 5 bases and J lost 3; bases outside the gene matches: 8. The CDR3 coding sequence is TGTGCCAGCAGCCACAACGCACTAGCGGGAACAGATACGCAGTATTTT. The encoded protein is CASSHNALAGTDTQYF.

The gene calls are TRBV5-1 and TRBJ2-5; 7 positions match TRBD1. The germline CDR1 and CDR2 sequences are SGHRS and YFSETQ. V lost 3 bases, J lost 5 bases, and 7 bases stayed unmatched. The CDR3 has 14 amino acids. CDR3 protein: CASSSLRGFETQYF. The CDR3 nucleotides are TGCGCCAGCAGCTCCCTCAGGGGGTTCGAGACCCAGTACTTC.

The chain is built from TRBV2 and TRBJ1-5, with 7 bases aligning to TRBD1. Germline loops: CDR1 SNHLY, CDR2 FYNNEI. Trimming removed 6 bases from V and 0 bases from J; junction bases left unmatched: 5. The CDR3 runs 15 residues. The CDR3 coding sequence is TGTGCCAGCAGCCGGGACAGTTATAGCAATCAGCCCCAGCATTTT. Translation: CASSRDSYSNQPQHF.

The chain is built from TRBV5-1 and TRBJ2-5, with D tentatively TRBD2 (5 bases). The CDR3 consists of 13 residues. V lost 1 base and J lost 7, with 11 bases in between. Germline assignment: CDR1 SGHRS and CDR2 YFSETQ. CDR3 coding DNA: TGCGCCAGCAGCTTGTCCTTACGGGGGACCCAGTACTTC. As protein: CASSLSLRGTQYF.

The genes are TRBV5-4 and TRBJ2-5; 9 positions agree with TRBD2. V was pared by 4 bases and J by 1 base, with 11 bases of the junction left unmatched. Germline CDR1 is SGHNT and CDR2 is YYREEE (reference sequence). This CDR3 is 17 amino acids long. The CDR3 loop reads CASSPLLAGHLQETQYF. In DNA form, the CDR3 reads TGTGCCAGCAGCCCTTTACTAGCGGGCCACCTCCAAGAGACCCAGTACTTC.

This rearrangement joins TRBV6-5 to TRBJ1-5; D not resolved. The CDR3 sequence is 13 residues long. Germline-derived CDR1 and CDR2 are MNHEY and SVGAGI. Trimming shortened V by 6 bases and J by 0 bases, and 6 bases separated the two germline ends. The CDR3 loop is CASRGYSNQPQHF. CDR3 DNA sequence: TGTGCCAGCAGGGGATATAGCAATCAGCCCCAGCATTTT.

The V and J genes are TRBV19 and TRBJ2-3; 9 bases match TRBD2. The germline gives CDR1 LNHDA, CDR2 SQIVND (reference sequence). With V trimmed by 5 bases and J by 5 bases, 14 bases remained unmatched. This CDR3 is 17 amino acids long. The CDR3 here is CASSARRAGGSGDTQYF. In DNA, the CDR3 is TGTGCCAGTAGTGCTAGGCGAGCGGGAGGATCAGGAGATACGCAGTATTTT.

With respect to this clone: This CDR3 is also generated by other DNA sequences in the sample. CDR3: CASSHGTTQETQYF. The CDR3 nucleotides are TGTGCCAGCTCCCACGGCACAACCCAGGAGACCCAGTACTTC. This sequence joins TRBV18 and TRBJ2-5; D gene uncertain. The CDR3 spans 14 residues. Germline CDR1 is KGHSH and CDR2 is LQKENI. Trimming removed 6 bases at V and 5 bases at J, with 16 bases between.

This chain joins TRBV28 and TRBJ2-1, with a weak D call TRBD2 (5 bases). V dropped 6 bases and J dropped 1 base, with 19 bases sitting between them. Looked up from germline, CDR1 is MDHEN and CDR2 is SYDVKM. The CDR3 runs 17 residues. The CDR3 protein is CASSPRPDGGSYNEQFF. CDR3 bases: TGTGCCAGCAGCCCTCGCCCCGACGGAGGTTCCTACAATGAGCAGTTCTTC.

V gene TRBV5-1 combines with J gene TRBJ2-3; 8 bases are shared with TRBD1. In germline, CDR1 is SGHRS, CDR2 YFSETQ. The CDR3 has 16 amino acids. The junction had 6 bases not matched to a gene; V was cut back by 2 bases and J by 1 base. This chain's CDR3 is CASSFLTGAGTDTQYF. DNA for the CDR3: TGCGCCAGCAGCTTCCTGACAGGGGCGGGCACAGATACGCAGTATTTT. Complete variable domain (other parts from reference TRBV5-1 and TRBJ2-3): KAGVTQTPRYLIKTRGQQVTLSCSPISGHRSVSWYQQTPGQGLQFLFEYFSETQRNKGNFPGRFSGRQFSNSRSEMNVSTLELGDSALYLCASSFLTGAGTDTQYFGPGTRLTVL.

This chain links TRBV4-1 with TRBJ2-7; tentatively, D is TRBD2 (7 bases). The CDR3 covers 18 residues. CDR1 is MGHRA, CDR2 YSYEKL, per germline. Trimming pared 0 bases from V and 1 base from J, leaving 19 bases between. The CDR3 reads CASSQETGYSGPSYEQYF. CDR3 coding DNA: TGCGCCAGCAGCCAAGAGACAGGTTATAGCGGGCCATCCTACGAGCAGTACTTC.

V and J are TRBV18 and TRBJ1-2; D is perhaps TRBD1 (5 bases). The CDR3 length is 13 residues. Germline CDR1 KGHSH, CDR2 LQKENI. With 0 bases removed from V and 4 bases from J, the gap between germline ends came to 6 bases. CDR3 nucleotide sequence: TGTGCCAGCTCACCACCTGACAGCTATGGCTACACCTTC. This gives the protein CASSPPDSYGYTF.

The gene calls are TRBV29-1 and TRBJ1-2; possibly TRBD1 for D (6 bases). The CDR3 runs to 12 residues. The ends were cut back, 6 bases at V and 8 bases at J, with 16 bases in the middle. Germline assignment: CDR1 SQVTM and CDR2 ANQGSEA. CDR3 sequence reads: CSVQSYRVGYTF. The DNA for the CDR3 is TGCAGCGTCCAATCCTACAGGGTGGGCTACACCTTC.

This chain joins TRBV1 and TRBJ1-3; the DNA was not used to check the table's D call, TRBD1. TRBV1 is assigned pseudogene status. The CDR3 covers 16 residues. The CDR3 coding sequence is TGCACCAGCAGAAGGACAGGGGGGCACTCTGGAAACACCATATATTTT. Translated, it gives CTSRRTGGHSGNTIYF.